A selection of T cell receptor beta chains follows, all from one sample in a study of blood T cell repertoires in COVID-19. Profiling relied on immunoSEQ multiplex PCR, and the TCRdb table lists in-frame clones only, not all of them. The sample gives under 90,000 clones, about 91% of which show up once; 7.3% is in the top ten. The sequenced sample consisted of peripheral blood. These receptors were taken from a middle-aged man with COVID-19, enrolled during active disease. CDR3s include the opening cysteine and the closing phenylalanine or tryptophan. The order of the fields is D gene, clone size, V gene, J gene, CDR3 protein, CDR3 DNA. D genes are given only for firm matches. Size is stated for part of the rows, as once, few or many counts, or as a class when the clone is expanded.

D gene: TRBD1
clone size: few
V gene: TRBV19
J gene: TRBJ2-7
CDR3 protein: CASSIGQGAAYEQYF
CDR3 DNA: TGTGCCAGTAGTATAGGACAGGGGGCCGCCTACGAGCAGTACTTC

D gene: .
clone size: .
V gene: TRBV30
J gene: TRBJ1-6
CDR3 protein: CAWGRGNSPLHF
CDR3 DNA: TGTGCCTGGGGCAGGGGCAATTCACCCCTCCACTTT

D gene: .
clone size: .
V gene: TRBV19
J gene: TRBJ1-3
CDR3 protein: CASTVLTDGNTIYF
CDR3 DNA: TGTGCCAGTACCGTTCTGACAGACGGAAACACCATATATTTT

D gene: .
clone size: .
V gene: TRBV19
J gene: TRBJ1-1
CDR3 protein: CASSIRGNIAAFF
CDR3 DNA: TGTGCCAGTAGTATACGGGGGAACATTGCAGCTTTCTTT

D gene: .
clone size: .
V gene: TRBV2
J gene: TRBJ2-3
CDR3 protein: CASSEEHRNEGTQYF
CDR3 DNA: TGTGCCAGCAGTGAAGAACATAGGAACGAGGGTACGCAGTATTTT

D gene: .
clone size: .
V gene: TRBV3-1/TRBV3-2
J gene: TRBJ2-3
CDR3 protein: CASSLQEGADTQYF
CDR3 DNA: TGTGCCAGCAGCCTCCAAGAGGGGGCAGATACGCAGTATTTT

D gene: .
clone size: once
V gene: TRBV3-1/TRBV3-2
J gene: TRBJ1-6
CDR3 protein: CASSQDNRRGNSPLHF
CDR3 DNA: TGTGCCAGCAGCCAAGATAATCGCAGAGGGAATTCACCCCTCCACTTT

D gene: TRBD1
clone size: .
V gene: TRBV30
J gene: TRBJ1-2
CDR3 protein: CAWGDRTNYGYTF
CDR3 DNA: TGTGCCTGGGGGGACAGGACTAACTATGGCTACACCTTC

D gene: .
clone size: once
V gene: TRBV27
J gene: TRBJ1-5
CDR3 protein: CASARGSNQPQHF
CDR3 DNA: TGTGCCAGCGCCCGAGGTAGCAATCAGCCCCAGCATTTT

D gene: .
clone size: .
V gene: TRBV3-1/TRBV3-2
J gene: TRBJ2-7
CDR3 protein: CASSQAKAQTHEQYF
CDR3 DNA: TGTGCCAGCAGCCAAGCAAAAGCCCAGACTCACGAGCAGTACTTC

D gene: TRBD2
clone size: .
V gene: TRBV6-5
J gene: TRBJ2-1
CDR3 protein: CASSSSLAGPNNEQFF
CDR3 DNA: TGTGCCAGCAGTTCATCTCTAGCGGGGCCCAACAATGAGCAGTTCTTC

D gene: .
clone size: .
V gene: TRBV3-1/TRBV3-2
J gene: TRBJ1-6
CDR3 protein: CASSQDPGLYNSPLHF
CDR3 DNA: TGTGCCAGCAGCCAAGACCCCGGACTTTATAATTCACCCCTCCACTTT

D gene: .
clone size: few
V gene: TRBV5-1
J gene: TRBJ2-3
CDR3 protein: CASSLAGSVRGTDTQYF
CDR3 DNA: TGCGCCAGCAGCTTGGCCGGGTCGGTCCGTGGCACAGATACGCAGTATTTT

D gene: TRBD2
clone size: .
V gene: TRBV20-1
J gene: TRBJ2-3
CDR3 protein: CSASSGSNTDTQYF
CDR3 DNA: TGCAGTGCTAGTAGCGGGTCTAACACAGATACGCAGTATTTT

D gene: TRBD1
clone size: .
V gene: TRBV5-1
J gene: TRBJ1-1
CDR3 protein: CASSLDRGDTEAFF
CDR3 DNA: TGCGCCAGCAGTTTGGACAGGGGTGACACTGAAGCTTTCTTT

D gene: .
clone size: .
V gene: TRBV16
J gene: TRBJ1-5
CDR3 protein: CASSQSREDQPQHF
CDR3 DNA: TGTGCCAGCAGCCAATCAAGGGAGGATCAGCCCCAGCATTTT

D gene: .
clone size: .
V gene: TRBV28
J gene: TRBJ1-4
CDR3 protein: CASCKDNPNEKLFF
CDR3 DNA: TGTGCCAGCTGCAAGGACAACCCTAATGAAAAACTGTTTTTT

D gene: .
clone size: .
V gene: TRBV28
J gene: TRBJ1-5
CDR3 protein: CASTGSQNQPQHF
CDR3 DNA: TGTGCCAGTACAGGGTCCCAGAATCAGCCCCAGCATTTT

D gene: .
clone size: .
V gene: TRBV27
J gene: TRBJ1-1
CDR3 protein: CASSLGGRGTEAFF
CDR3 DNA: TGTGCCAGCAGTTTAGGGGGGAGGGGGACTGAAGCTTTCTTT

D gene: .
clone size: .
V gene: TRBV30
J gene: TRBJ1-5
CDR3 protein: CAWSRDDSNQPQHF
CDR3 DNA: TGTGCCTGGAGTCGGGATGATAGCAATCAGCCCCAGCATTTT

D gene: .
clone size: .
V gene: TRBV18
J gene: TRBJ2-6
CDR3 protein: CASSRGSSGANVLTF
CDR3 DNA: TGTGCCAGCTCCAGGGGTAGCTCTGGGGCCAACGTCCTGACTTTC

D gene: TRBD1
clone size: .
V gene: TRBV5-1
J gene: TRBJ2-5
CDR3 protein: CASSLGTGDETQYF
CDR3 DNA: TGCGCCAGCAGCTTAGGGACAGGGGACGAGACCCAGTACTTC

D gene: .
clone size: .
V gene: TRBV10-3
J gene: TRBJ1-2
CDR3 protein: CAISESSQAYYTF
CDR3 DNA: TGTGCCATCAGTGAGTCGAGTCAGGCTTACTACACCTTC

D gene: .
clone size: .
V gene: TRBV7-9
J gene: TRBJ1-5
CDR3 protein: CASSLDGQPQHF
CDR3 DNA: TGTGCCAGCAGCTTAGACGGTCAGCCCCAGCATTTT

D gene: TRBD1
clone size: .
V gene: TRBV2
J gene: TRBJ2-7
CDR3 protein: CASSRDSSYEQYF
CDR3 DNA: TGTGCCAGCAGTCGGGACAGTTCCTACGAGCAGTACTTC

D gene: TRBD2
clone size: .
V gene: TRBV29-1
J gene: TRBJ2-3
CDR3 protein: CSVDPRSGGRTDTQYF
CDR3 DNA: TGCAGCGTTGATCCGAGGAGCGGGGGGCGCACAGATACGCAGTATTTT

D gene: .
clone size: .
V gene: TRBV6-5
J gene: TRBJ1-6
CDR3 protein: CASTPQPIYSPLHF
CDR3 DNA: TGTGCCAGCACCCCACAGCCAATATATTCACCCCTCCACTTT

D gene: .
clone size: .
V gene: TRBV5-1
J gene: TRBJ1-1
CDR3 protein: CASSLSWGLGSTEAFF
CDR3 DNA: TGCGCCAGCAGCTTAAGTTGGGGGCTTGGTAGCACTGAAGCTTTCTTT

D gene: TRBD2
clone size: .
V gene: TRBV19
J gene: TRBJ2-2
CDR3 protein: CASSPLAGSTTGELFF
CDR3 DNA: TGTGCCAGTAGTCCCTTAGCGGGGAGTACCACCGGGGAGCTGTTTTTT

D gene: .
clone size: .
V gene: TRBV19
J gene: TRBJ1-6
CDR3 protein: CASSEETQAQASPLHF
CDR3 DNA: TGTGCCAGTAGTGAGGAGACACAGGCTCAAGCTTCACCCCTCCACTTT

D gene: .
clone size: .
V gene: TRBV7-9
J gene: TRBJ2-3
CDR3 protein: CASSSPSQGTDTQYF
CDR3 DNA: TGTGCCAGCAGCTCCCCCTCGCAGGGCACAGATACGCAGTATTTT

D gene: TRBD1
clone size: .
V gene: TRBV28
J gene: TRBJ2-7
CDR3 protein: CASSSTGQSYEQYF
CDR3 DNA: TGTGCCAGCAGTTCCACGGGACAGTCCTACGAGCAGTACTTC

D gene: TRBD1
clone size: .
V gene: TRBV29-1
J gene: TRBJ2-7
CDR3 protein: CSVGGQGAREQYF
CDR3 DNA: TGCAGCGTTGGGGGTCAGGGGGCGAGGGAGCAGTACTTC

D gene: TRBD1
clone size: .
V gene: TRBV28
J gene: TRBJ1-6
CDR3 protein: CASSSGQGALNSPLHF
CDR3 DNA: TGTGCCAGCAGCTCTGGACAGGGGGCGTTGAATTCACCCCTCCACTTT

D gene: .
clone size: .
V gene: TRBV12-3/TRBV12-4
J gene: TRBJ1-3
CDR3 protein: CASTRDIGNTIYF
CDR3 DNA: TGTGCCAGCACCAGGGACATTGGAAACACCATATATTTT

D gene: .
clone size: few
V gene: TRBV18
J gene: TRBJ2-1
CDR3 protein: CASSPPGGQTYNEQFF
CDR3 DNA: TGTGCCAGCTCACCACCGGGAGGCCAAACCTACAATGAGCAGTTCTTC

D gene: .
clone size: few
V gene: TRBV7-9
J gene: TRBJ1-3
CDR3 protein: CASSLSFSGNTIYF
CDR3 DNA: TGTGCCAGCAGCTTAAGCTTCTCTGGAAACACCATATATTTT

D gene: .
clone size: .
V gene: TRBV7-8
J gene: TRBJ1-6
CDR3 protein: CASSFGQSSYNSPLHF
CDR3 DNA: TGTGCCAGCAGCTTCGGACAGAGCTCCTATAATTCACCCCTCCACTTT

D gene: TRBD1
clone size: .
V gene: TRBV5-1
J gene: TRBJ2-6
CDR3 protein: CASSTGGEGANVLTF
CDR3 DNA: TGCGCCAGCAGCACAGGGGGTGAAGGGGCCAACGTCCTGACTTTC

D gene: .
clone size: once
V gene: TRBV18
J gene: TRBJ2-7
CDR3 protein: CASSPSQATTYEQYF
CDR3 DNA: TGTGCCAGCTCACCGTCACAGGCAACAACCTACGAGCAGTACTTC